This T cell receptor (beta chain) was captured by sequencing in a study of control samples from healthy donors and cancer patients. Measured with immunoSEQ multiplex PCR; TCRdb has only the in-frame clones, and not every one. The sample comprises 190,000 or so clones, over 85% of which are singletons, and over 1.3% rests with the top ten. The V end lost 0 bases, the J end lost 11 bases, and 13 bases lay between the germline ends. The CDR3 runs to 13 residues. CDR1 SGHVS and CDR2 FQNEAQ come from the germline V gene. The TCR comes from a man aged 18 to 29 in good health. This chain uses TRBV7-8 with TRBJ1-1, with D perhaps TRBD1 (5 bases). Input material: blood. In DNA form, the CDR3 reads TGTGCCAGCAGCTTAGCCGACAGTCTAGGGGCTTTCTTT. It encodes CASSLADSLGAFF.